Listed here are 13 T cell receptor beta chains from one sample, sequenced in a study of blood T cell repertoires in COVID-19. TCRdb's copy holds only in-frame clones and misses some; the assay was immunoSEQ multiplex PCR. Among approximately 160,000 clones, approximately 84% were seen once, and the ten largest hold 7.5% to 8.5%. The source material was peripheral blood. These receptors were collected from a woman in her fifties or sixties with COVID-19, enrolled during active disease.

The chain couples TRBV5-1 to TRBJ1-3; 7 nucleotides match TRBD1. CDR3 length: 16 amino acids. Germline trimming cut 0 bases from V and 4 bases from J; bases unmatched to any gene: 7. Looked up from germline, CDR1 is SGHRS and CDR2 is YFSETQ. Written as DNA, the CDR3 is TGCGCCAGCAGCTTGGATGTGACAGGGCAAGGAAACACCATATATTTT. It yields the protein CASSLDVTGQGNTIYF.

The rearrangement uses TRBV5-8 and TRBJ1-1; TRBD1 matches at 7 bases. This CDR3 spans 14 amino acids. With V trimmed by 5 bases and J by 4 bases, 8 bases remained unmatched. Germline V gene lookup returns CDR1 SGHTS and CDR2 YDEGEE. The CDR3 spells CASRRQGVSTEAFF. CDR3 bases: TGTGCCAGCAGGAGACAGGGTGTGAGCACTGAAGCTTTCTTT. The full variable domain, with the rest looked up from reference TRBV5-8 and TRBJ1-1, is EAGVTQSPTHLIKTRGQQATLRCSPISGHTSVYWYQQALGLGLQFLLWYDEGEERNRGNFPPRFSGRQFPNYSSELNVNALELEDSALYLCASRRQGVSTEAFFGQGTRLTVV.

The sample holds a few counts of this clone. The junction does not match germline at one end; this may be a read error. The chain uses TRBV18 and TRBJ1-1; maybe TRBD1 (6 bases). The CDR3 loop spans 15 amino acids. Per the germline V gene, CDR1 is KGHSH and CDR2 is LQKENI. The CDR3 region is CASSSPYAGETEAFF. Here the CDR3 DNA reads TGTGCCAGCTCATCACCTTACGCAGGGGAGACTGAAGCTTTCTTT.

This chain links TRBV3-1 (or the pseudogene TRBV3-2) with TRBJ1-1; D possibly corresponds to TRBD1 (5 bases). The V end was cut by 1 base, the J end by 5 bases, with 14 bases between. Germline-derived CDR1 and CDR2 are LGHDT and YNNKEL (reference sequence). The CDR3 contains 15 residues. The CDR3 DNA is TGTGCCAGCAGCCAAGGGAAGGCAGGGTGGACTGAAGCTTTCTTT. It yields the protein CASSQGKAGWTEAFF.

This chain connects TRBV6-2 or TRBV6-3 to TRBJ2-7; D remains ambiguous. The germline V gene has CDR1 MNHEY and CDR2 SVGEGT. V lost 6 bases and J lost 6, with 18 bases in between. The CDR3 covers 14 residues. CDR3 in DNA: TGTGCCAGCAGCCTATCTACCCCGTTTAGCGAGCAGTACTTC. Its translation is CASSLSTPFSEQYF.

V is TRBV7-9 and J is TRBJ2-5, with a tentative D call TRBD1 (6 bases). With 4 bases removed from V and 5 bases from J, the gap between germline ends came to 20 bases. The CDR3 consists of 16 residues. Germline values: CDR1 SEHNR, CDR2 FQNEAQ (reference sequence). The CDR3 coding sequence is TGTGCCAGCAGCTCCGACAGGACTCCCATAAGTGAGACCCAGTACTTC. This codes for CASSSDRTPISETQYF.

V usage is TRBV4-2 and J usage is TRBJ1-2; 8 nucleotides agree with TRBD1. This CDR3 region has 19 residues. Germline lookup yields CDR1 LGHNA and CDR2 YNFKEQ. With V trimmed by 3 bases and J by 4 bases, 19 bases remained unmatched. The CDR3 coding sequence is TGTGCCAGCAGCCAGATCCTTGCCGGAGGACAGGGCCTTCTCTATGGCTACACCTTC. This codes for CASSQILAGGQGLLYGYTF.

There are many counts of this clone. This chain connects TRBV24-1 to TRBJ1-2, with 8 positions matching TRBD1. Per germline, CDR1 KGHDR and CDR2 SFDVKD. With V trimmed by 2 bases and J by 4 bases, 5 bases remained unmatched. The CDR3 length is 15 residues. CDR3 sequence (DNA): TGTGCCACCAGTGATTCATCAGGGGGCGGCTATGGCTACACCTTC. Its protein is CATSDSSGGGYGYTF.

The chain uses TRBV11-2 and TRBJ2-7; 11 nucleotides match TRBD1. The J segment lost 3 bases and the V segment lost 5 bases, leaving 3 bases of the junction unmatched. There are 14 residues in the CDR3. CDR1 SGHAT and CDR2 FQNNGV come from the germline V gene. The CDR3 sequence: CASSPGTGGYEQYV. Written as DNA, the CDR3 is TGTGCCAGCAGCCCCGGGACAGGGGGCTACGAGCAGTACGTC.

The chain has TRBV4-1 and TRBJ1-3; a possible D gene is TRBD1 (5 bases). Trimming removed 2 bases from V and 3 bases from J, with 11 bases in between. Germline loops: CDR1 MGHRA, CDR2 YSYEKL. The CDR3 runs to 15 residues. Here the CDR3 reads CASSQSRGIGNTIYF. The DNA for the CDR3 is TGCGCCAGCAGCCAATCAAGGGGAATTGGAAACACCATATATTTT.

The gene calls are TRBV9 and TRBJ1-1; 11 nucleotides line up with TRBD1. The CDR3 is 15 amino acids. Germline CDR1 and CDR2: SGDLS and YYNGEE. Losses at the gene ends were 4 bases for V and 7 bases for J; bases not matched to a gene: 9. In DNA, the CDR3 is TGTGCCAGCAGCCCTGGACAGGGGGCCTACGGTGAAGCTTTCTTT. Protein product: CASSPGQGAYGEAFF.

J is TRBJ2-1 and V is TRBV12-3 or TRBV12-4; 8 bases match TRBD2. Germline trimming cut 7 bases from V and 4 bases from J; bases unmatched to any gene: 3. The CDR3 totals 13 residues. The DNA for the CDR3 is TGTGCCAGCAATCGGGAGGGGTACAATGAGCAGTTCTTC. This translates into CASNREGYNEQFF.

The chain is built from TRBV5-4 and TRBJ2-3; the match to TRBD1 covers 7 bases. Germline values: CDR1 SGHNT, CDR2 YYREEE (reference sequence). CDR3 length equals 16 residues. Unmatched junction bases numbered 8, after V lost 1 base and J lost 3 bases. The CDR3 spells CASSLSDRLMTDTQYF. DNA for the CDR3: TGTGCCAGCAGCTTGTCGGACAGGTTGATGACAGATACGCAGTATTTT.